This entry lists 5 T cell receptor beta chains sequenced from one sample in a study of CD8+ T cells in alopecia areata. cDNA prepared by RNA extraction and subsequent reverse transcription served as the template for sequencing. Profiled with immunoSEQ multiplex PCR; TCRdb holds only in-frame clones, not every one. Of 140,000 or so clones listed, 51% are singletons. The sample in question was CD4+ T cells sorted from blood, obtained at week 0. The receptors come from a human donor with alopecia areata.

The gene calls are TRBV27 and TRBJ2-6; D is perhaps TRBD2 (5 bases). The CDR3 sequence is 14 residues long. CDR1 and CDR2 from the germline V gene are MNHEY and SMNVEV (reference sequence). The ends were cut back, 8 bases at V and 0 bases at J, with 8 bases in the middle. This CDR3 reads CASHGISGANVLTF. DNA for the CDR3: TGTGCCAGCCACGGGATCTCTGGGGCCAACGTCCTGACTTTC.

This chain uses TRBV7-9 with TRBJ2-7; either TRBD1 or TRBD2 may fit D (5 bases each). V was trimmed by 8 bases and J by 4 bases, leaving 6 bases between them. Germline V CDR1 and CDR2: SEHNR, FQNEAQ (reference sequence). The CDR3 is 10 amino acids. CDR3 loop: CASGGYEQYF. The CDR3, as DNA: TGTGCCAGCGGGGGATACGAGCAGTACTTC.

In its sample, this clone was seen many times. The chain carries TRBV29-1 and TRBJ2-3; D ambiguous. Germline CDR1 is SQVTM and CDR2 is ANQGSEA. There are 12 residues in the CDR3. The ends were cut back, 6 bases at V and 10 bases at J, with 17 bases in the middle. CDR3 sequence: CSVDGSTNAQYF. CDR3 sequence (DNA): TGCAGCGTAGACGGTAGCACGAATGCGCAGTATTTT.

V and J are TRBV5-8 and TRBJ1-5; 7 nucleotides line up with TRBD1. The trim removed 7 bases at V and 0 bases at J, leaving 7 bases unmatched. Looked up from germline, CDR1 is SGHTS and CDR2 is YDEGEE. The CDR3 is 15 amino acids. The CDR3 DNA follows: TGTGCCAGCTCCAAGGGGGCATATAGCAATCAGCCCCAGCATTTT. Protein product: CASSKGAYSNQPQHF.

The rearrangement links TRBV2 to TRBJ2-6; D remains unclear. This CDR3 has 13 residues. Germline values: CDR1 SNHLY, CDR2 FYNNEI. Between the trimmed V and J ends, which lost 5 bases and 3 bases, there was a span of 5 bases. CDR3 nucleotides: TGTGCCAGCAGTTTACTTGGGGCCAACGTCCTGACTTTC. This codes for CASSLLGANVLTF.